This TCR beta chain was profiled in a study of T cells after posttransplantation cyclophosphamide. Study-level results: Blood and skin or GI T cell repertoires showed limited TRB overlap.

Peripheral blood was collected from the related graft donor on the marrow donation day. Libraries were prepared by immunoSEQ multiplex PCR; TCRdb keeps only in-frame clonotypes and omits some of them. In the table there are around 43,000 clones, around 91% of which are singletons. Concerning this clone itself: No antigen is known for it.

The CDR3 covers 16 residues. Germline CDR1 and CDR2: SGHAT and FQDESV (reference sequence). Unmatched junction bases numbered 10, after V lost 3 bases and J lost 7 bases. The source of this sequence is a woman between 45 and 65 years old in good health and a related stem cell transplant donor. The chain is built from TRBV11-1 and TRBJ1-4; the match to TRBD1 covers 8 bases. The sample was PBMCs. The CDR3 nucleotides read TGTGCCAGCAGCTTTTCCCAAACAGGGGGAGGTGAAAAACTGTTTTTT. It yields the protein CASSFSQTGGGEKLFF.